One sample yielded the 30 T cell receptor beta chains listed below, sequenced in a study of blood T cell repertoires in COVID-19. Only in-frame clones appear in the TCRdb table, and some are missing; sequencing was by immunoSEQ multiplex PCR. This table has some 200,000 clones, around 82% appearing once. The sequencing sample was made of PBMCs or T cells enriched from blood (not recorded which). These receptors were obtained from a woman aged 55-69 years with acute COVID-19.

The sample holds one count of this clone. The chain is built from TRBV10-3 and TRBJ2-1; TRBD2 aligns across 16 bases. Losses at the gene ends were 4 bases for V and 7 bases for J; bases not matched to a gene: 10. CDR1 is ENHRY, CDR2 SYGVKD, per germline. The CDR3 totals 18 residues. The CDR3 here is CAISGTGTSGRVINEQFF. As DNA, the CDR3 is TGTGCCATCAGTGGCACCGGGACTAGCGGGAGGGTAATAAATGAGCAGTTCTTC.

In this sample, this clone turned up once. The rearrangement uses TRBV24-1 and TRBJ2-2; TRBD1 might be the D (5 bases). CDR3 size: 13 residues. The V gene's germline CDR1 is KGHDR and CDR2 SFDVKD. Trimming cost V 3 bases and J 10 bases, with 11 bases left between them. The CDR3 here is CATSDTGLVELFF. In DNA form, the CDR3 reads TGTGCCACCAGTGATACAGGCTTGGTGGAGCTGTTTTTT.

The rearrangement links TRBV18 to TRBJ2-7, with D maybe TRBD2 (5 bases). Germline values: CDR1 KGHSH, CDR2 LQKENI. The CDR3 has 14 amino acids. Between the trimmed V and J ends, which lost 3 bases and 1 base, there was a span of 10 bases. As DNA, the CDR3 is TGTGCCAGCTCACCCGATAGCGAATCCTACGAGCAGTACTTC. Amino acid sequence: CASSPDSESYEQYF.

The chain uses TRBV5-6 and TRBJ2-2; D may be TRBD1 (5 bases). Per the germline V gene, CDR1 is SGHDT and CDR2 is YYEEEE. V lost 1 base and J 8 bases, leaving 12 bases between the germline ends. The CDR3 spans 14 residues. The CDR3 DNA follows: TGTGCCAGCAGCTTGTTGGGGCCGAGGGGGGAGCTGTTTTTT. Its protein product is CASSLLGPRGELFF.

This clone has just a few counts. The CDR3 coding sequence is TGCGCCAGCACTCCGGGACTAAACACCGGGGAGCTGTTTTTT. Its translation is CASTPGLNTGELFF. The rearrangement links TRBV10-2 to TRBJ2-2; 7 bases match TRBD2. V shed 7 bases and J 2 bases; nucleotides not matched to a gene: 4. Germline loops: CDR1 WSHSY, CDR2 SAAADI. The CDR3 is 14 amino acids.

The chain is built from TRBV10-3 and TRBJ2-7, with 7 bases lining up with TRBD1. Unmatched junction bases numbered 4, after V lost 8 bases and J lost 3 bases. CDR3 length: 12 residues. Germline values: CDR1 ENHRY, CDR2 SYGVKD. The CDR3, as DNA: TGTGCCATCGAGGCAGGGGGCTACGAGCAGTACTTC. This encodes CAIEAGGYEQYF.

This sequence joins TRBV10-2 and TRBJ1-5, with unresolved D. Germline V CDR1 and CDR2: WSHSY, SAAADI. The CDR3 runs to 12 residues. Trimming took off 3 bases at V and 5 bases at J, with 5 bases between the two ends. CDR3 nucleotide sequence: TGCGCCAGCAGTGATAATTATCAGCCCCAGCATTTT. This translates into CASSDNYQPQHF.

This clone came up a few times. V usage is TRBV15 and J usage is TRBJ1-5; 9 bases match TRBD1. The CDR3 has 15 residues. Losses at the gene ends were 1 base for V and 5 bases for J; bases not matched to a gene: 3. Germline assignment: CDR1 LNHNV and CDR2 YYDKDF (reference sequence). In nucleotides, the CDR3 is TGTGCCACCAGCAGAGGCCGACAGGGGGATCAGCCCCAGCATTTT. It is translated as CATSRGRQGDQPQHF.

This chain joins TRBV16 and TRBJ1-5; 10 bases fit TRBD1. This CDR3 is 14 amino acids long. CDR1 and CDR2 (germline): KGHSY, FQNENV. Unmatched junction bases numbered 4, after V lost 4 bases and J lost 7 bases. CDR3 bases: TGTGCCAGCAGCCTCAGGACAGGGGGACAGCCCCAGCATTTT. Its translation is CASSLRTGGQPQHF. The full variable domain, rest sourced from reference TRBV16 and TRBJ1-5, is GEEVAQTPKHLVRGEGQKAKLYCAPIKGHSYVFWYQQVLKNEFKFLISFQNENVFDETGMPKERFSAKCLPNSPCSLEIQATKLEDSAVYFCASSLRTGGQPQHFGDGTRLSIL.

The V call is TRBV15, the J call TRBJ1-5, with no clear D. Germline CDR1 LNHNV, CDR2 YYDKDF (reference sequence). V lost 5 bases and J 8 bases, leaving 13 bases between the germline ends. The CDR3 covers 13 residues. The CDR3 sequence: CATSPTRIEPQHF. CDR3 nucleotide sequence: TGTGCCACCAGCCCCACCAGAATCGAGCCCCAGCATTTT.

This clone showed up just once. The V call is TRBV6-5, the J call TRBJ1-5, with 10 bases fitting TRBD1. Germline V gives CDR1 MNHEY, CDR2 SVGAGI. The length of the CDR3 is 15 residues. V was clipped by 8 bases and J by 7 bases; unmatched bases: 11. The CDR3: CASSSFRDRGQPQHF. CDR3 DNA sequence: TGTGCCAGCTCCTCCTTCCGGGACAGGGGACAGCCCCAGCATTTT.

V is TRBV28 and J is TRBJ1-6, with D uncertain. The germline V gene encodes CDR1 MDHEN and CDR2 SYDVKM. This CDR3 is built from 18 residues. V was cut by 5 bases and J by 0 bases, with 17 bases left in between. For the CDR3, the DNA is TGTGCCAGCAGTCCTGACCGGAGGGCCGACTCCTATAATTCACCCCTCCACTTT. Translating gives CASSPDRRADSYNSPLHF.

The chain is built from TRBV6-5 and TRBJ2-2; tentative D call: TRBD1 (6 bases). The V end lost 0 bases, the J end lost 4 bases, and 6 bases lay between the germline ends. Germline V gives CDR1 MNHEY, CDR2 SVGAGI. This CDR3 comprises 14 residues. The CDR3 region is CASSYSGGTGELFF. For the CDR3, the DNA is TGTGCCAGCAGTTACTCAGGGGGCACCGGGGAGCTGTTTTTT.

In DNA form, the CDR3 reads TGCAGCCTAGCATATGGGACAGTCAATCAGCCCCAGCATTTT. Encoded protein: CSLAYGTVNQPQHF. The chain uses TRBV29-1 and TRBJ1-5, with 7 positions matching TRBD1. Germline V CDR1 and CDR2: SQVTM, ANQGSEA. The CDR3 consists of 14 residues. The junction had 10 bases not matched to a gene; V was cut back by 8 bases and J by 3 bases.

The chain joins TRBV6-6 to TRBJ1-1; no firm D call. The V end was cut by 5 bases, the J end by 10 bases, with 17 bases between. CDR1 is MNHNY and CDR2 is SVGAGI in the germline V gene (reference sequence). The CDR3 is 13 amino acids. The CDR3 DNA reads TGTGCCAGCAGTGGCCCGGGAGAAGGAGGAGCTTTCTTT. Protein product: CASSGPGEGGAFF.

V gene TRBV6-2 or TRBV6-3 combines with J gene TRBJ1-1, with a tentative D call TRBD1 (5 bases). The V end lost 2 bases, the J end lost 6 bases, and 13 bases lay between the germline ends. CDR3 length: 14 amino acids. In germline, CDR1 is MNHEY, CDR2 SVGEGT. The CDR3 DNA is TGTGCCAGCAGTTACAGGGTTGGAGGGGCTGAAGCTTTCTTT. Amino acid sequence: CASSYRVGGAEAFF.

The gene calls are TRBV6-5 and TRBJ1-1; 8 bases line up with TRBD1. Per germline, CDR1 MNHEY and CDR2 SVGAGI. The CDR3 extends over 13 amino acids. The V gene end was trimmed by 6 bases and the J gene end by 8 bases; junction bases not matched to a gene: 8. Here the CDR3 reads CASRGTGPSEAFF. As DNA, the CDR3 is TGTGCCAGCAGGGGGACAGGACCCTCCGAAGCTTTCTTT.

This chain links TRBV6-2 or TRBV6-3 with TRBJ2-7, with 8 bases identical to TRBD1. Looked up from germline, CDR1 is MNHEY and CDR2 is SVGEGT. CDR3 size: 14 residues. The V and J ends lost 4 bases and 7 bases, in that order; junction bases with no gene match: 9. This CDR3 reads CASSSAGGSGEQYV. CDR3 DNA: TGTGCCAGCAGTTCGGCAGGGGGCTCTGGGGAGCAGTACGTC.

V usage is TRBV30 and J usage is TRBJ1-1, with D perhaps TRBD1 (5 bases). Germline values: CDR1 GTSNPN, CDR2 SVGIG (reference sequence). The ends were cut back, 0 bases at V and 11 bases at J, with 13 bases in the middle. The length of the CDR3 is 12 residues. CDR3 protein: CAWSVRQGSAFF. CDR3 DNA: TGTGCCTGGAGTGTACGTCAGGGCAGTGCTTTCTTT.

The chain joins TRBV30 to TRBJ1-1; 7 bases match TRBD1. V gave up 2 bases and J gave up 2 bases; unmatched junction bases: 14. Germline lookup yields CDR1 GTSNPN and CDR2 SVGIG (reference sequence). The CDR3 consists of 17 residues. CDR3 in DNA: TGTGCCTGGAGTTCTTCCCCCACGGGACAGATAAACACTGAAGCTTTCTTT. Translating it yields CAWSSSPTGQINTEAFF.

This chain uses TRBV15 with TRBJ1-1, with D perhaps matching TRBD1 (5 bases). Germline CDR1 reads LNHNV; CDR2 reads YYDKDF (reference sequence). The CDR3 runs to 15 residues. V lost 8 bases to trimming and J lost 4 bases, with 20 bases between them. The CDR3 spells CATEPKTQGTTEAFF. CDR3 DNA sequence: TGTGCCACCGAGCCAAAGACCCAGGGTACCACTGAAGCTTTCTTT.

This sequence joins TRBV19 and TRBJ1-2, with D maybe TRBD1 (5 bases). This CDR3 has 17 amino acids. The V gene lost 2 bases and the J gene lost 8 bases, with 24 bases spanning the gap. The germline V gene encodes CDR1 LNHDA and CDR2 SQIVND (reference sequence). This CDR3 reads CASSIIQGSTFLSGYTF. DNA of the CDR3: TGTGCCAGTAGTATAATCCAGGGATCGACTTTCCTATCCGGCTACACCTTC.

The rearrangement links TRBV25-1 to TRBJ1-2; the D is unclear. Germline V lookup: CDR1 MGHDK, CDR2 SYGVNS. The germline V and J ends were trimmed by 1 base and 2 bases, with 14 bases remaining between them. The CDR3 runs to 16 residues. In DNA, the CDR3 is TGTGCCAGCAGTGAATCCAGTGACTTCTACAACTATGGCTACACCTTC. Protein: CASSESSDFYNYGYTF.

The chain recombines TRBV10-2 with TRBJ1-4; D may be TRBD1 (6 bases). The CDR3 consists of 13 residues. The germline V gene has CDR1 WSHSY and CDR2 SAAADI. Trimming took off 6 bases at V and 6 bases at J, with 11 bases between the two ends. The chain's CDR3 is CASSTQGYEKLFF. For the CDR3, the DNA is TGCGCCAGCAGCACCCAGGGGTATGAAAAACTGTTTTTT.

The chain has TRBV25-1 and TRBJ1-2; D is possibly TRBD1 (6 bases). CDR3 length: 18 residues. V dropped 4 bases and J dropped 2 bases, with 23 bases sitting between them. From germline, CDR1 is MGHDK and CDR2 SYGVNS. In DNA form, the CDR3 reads TGTGCCAGCAGTGCCTTACCCATTGGGGCAGGGGCCAACTATGGCTACACCTTC. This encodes CASSALPIGAGANYGYTF.

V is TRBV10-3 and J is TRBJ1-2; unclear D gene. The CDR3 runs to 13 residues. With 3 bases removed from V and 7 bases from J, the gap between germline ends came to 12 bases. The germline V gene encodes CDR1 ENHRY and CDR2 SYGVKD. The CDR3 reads CAISDQAKFGYTF. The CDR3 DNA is TGTGCCATCAGTGATCAGGCAAAGTTTGGCTACACCTTC.

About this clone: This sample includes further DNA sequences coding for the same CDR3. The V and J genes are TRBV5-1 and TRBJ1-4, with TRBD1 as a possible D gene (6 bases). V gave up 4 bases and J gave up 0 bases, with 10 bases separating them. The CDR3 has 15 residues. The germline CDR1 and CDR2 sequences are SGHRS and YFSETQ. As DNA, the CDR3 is TGCGCCAGCAGCCCGTCAGGGGCAACTAATGAAAAACTGTTTTTT. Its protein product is CASSPSGATNEKLFF.

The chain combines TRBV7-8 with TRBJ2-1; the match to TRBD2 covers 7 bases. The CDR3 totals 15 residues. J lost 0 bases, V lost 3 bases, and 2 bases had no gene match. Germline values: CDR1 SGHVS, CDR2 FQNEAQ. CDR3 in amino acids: CASSFGGSSYNEQFF. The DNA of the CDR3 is TGTGCCAGCAGCTTCGGGGGGAGCTCCTACAATGAGCAGTTCTTC.

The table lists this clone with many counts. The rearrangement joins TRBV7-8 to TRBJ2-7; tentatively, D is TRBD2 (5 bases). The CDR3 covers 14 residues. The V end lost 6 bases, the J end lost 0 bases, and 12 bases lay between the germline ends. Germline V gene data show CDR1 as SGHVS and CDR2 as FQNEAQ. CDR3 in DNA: TGTGCCAGCAGTGATGACTACACCTCCTACGAGCAGTACTTC. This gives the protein CASSDDYTSYEQYF.

The CDR3 loop is CAWSPLGKGLFF. CDR3 DNA: TGTGCCTGGAGTCCGCTCGGGAAAGGACTGTTTTTT. The chain links TRBV30 to TRBJ1-4; D is unclear. Germline lookup yields CDR1 GTSNPN and CDR2 SVGIG (reference sequence). V was trimmed by 2 bases and J by 13 bases, leaving 14 bases between them. The CDR3 is 12 residues long. Full variable domain (missing parts from reference TRBV30 and TRBJ1-4): SQTIHQWPATLVQPVGSPLSLECTVEGTSNPNLYWYRQAAGRGLQLLFYSVGIGQISSEVPQNLSASRPQDRQFILSSKKLLLSDSGFYLCAWSPLGKGLFFGSGTQLSVL.